This T cell receptor beta chain was obtained from a study of human versus mouse CDR3 diversity and MHC coevolution. Whole-study context: Reported immunoSEQ sensitivity was one in 200,000 T cells, with reduced amplification bias. Whole-study results and caveats: On average, humans showed more CDR3 deletions and insertions than mice. Most of the three human donors had the lowest clonal inequality.

Libraries were prepared by immunoSEQ multiplex PCR; TCRdb keeps only in-frame clonotypes and omits some of them. The sample lists around 77,000 clones; roughly 92% were seen once. Remarks on this clone: Its antigen is undetermined.

This CDR3 is 14 amino acids long. Germline CDR1 reads KGHSH; CDR2 reads LQKENI. The V gene lost 5 bases and the J gene lost 8 bases, with 17 bases spanning the gap. The sample consisted of naive CD4+ T cells from blood. Subset denoted: CD45RO-negative CD62L-positive naive CD4 T cells. The sequence came from a person between 25 and 75 years old in good health. This chain uses TRBV18 with TRBJ2-3, with D perhaps matching TRBD2 (5 bases). Here the CDR3 DNA reads TGTGCCAGCTCATATCCGGGGAGCCCGGGTACGCAGTATTTT. Translated: CASSYPGSPGTQYF.